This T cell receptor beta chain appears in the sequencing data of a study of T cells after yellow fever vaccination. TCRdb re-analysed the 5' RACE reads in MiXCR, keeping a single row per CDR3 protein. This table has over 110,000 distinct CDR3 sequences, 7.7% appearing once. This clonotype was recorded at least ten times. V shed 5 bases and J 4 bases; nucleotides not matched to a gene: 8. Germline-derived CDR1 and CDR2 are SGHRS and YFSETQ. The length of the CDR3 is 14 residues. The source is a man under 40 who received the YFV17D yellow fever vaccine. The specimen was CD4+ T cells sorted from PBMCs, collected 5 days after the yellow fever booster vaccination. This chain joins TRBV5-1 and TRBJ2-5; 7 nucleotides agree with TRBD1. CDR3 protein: CASRRTGGAETQYF. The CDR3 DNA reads TGCGCCAGCAGGCGGACAGGAGGAGCAGAGACCCAGTACTTC.